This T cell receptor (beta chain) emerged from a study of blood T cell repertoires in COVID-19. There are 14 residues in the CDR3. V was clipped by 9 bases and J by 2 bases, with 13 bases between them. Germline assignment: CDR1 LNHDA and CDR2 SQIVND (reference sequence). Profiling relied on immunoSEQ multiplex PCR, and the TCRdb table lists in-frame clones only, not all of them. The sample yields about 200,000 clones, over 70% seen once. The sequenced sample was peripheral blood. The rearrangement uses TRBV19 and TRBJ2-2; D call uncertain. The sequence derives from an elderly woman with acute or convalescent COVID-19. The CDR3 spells CASAAFLNTGELFF. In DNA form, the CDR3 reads TGTGCCAGCGCCGCGTTCCTAAACACCGGGGAGCTGTTTTTT. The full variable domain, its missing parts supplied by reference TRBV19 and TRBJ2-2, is DGGITQSPKYLFRKEGQNVTLSCEQNLNHDAMYWYRQDPGQGLRLIYYSQIVNDFQKGDIAEGYSVSREKKESFPLTVTSAQKNPTAFYLCASAAFLNTGELFFGEGSRLTVL.